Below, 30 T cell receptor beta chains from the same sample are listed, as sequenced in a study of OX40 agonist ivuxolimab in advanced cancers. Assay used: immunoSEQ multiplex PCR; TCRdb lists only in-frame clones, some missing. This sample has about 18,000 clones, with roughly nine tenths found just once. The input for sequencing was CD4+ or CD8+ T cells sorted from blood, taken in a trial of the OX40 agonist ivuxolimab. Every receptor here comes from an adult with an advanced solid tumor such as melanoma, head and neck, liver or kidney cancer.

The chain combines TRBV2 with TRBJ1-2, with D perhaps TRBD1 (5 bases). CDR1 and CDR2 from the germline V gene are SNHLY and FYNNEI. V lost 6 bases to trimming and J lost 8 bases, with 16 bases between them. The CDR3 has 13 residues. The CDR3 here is CASRGTDPRGYTF. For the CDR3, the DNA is TGTGCCAGCAGAGGGACGGACCCTCGGGGCTACACCTTC.

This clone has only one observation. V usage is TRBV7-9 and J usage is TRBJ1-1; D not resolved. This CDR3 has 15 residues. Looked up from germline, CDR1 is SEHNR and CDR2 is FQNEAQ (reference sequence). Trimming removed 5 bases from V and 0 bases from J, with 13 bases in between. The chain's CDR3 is CASSHGTRLNTEAFF. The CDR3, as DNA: TGTGCCAGCAGCCACGGAACCCGCCTGAACACTGAAGCTTTCTTT.

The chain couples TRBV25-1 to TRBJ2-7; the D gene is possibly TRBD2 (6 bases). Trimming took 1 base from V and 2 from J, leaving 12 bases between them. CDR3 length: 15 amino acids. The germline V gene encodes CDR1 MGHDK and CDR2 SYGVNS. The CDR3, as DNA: TGTGCCAGCAGTGAATGGAGGGGTCCAACCTACGAGCAGTACTTC. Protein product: CASSEWRGPTYEQYF.

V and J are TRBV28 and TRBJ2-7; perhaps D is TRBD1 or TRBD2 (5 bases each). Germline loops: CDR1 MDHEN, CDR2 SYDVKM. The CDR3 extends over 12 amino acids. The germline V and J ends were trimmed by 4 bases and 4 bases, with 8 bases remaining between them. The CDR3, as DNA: TGTGCCAGCAGTTCCAGGGAGTACGAGCAGTACTTC. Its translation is CASSSREYEQYF.

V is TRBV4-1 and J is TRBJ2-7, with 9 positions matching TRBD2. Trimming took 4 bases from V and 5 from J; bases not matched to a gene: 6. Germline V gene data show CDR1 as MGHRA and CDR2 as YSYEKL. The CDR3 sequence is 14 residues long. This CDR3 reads CASSPASGDDEQYF. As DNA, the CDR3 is TGCGCCAGCAGCCCCGCTAGCGGGGACGACGAGCAGTACTTC.

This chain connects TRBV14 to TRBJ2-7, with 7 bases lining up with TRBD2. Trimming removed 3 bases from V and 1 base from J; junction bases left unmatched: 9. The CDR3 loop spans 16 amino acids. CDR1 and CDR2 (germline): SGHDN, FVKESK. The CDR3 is CASSHPSGNPSYEQYF. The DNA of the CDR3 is TGTGCCAGCAGCCACCCCAGCGGGAACCCTTCCTACGAGCAGTACTTC. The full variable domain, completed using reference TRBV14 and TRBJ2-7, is EAGVTQFPSHSVIEKGQTVTLRCDPISGHDNLYWYRRVMGKEIKFLLHFVKESKQDESGMPNNRFLAERTGGTYSTLKVQPAELEDSGVYFCASSHPSGNPSYEQYFGPGTRLTVT.

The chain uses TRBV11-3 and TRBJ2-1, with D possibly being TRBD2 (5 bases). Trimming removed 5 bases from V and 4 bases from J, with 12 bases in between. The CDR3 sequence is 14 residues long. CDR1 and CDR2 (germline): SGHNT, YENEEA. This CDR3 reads CASSPRDPYNEQFF. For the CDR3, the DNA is TGTGCCAGCAGCCCCCGGGATCCTTACAATGAGCAGTTCTTC.

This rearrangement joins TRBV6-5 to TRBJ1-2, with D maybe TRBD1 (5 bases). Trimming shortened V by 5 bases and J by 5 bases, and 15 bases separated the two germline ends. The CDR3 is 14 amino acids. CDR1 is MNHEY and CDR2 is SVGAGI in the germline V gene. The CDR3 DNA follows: TGTGCCAGCAGTCCTACCGGGACCTTGTATGGCTACACCTTC. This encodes CASSPTGTLYGYTF.

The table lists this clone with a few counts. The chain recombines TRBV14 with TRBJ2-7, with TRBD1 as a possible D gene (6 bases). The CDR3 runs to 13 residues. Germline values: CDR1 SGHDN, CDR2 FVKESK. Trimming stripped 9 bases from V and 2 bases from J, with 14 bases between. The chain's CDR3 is CASGGLLTYEQYF. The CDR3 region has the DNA TGTGCCAGTGGGGGCCTCCTTACCTACGAGCAGTACTTC.

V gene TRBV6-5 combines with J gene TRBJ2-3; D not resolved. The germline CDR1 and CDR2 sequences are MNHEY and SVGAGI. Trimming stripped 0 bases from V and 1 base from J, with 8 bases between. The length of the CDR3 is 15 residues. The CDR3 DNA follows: TGTGCCAGCAGTTACTCCCCGTACGGCACAGATACGCAGTATTTT. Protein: CASSYSPYGTDTQYF.

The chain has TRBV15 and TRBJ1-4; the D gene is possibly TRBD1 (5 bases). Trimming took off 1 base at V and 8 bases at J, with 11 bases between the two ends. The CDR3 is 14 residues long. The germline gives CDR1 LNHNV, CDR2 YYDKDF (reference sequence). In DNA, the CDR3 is TGTGCCACCAGCAGAGTGGGGGGGTTAGAAAAACTGTTTTTT. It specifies CATSRVGGLEKLFF.

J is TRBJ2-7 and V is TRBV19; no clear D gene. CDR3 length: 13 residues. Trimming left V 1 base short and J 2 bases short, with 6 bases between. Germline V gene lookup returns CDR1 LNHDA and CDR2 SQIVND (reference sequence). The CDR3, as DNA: TGTGCCAGTAGTATAGCCAGGACCTACGAGCAGTACTTC. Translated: CASSIARTYEQYF.

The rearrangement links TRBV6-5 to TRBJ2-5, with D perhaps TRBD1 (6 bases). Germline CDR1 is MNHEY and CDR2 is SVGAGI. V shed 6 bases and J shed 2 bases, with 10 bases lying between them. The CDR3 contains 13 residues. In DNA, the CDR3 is TGTGCCAGCAGCAGGACAGAGCAAGAGACCCAGTACTTC. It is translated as CASSRTEQETQYF.

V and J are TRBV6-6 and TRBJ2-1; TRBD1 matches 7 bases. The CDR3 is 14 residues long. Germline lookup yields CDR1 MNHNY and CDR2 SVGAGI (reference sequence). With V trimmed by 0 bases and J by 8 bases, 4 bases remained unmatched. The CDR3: CASSYSHRGDEQFF. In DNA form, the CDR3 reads TGTGCCAGCAGTTACTCACACAGGGGCGATGAGCAGTTCTTC.

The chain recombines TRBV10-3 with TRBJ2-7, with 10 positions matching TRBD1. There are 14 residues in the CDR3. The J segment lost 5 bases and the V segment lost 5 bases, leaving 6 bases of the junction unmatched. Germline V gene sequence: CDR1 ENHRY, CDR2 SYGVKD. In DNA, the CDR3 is TGTGCCATCAGTAGCCGGGACAGGGGAAACGAGCAGTACTTC. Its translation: CAISSRDRGNEQYF.

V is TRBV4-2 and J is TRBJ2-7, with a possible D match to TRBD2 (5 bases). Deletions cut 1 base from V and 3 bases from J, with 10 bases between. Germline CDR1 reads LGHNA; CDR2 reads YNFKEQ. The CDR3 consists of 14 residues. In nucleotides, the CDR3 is TGTGCCAGCAGCCAAGGACTACCAAACTACGAGCAGTACTTC. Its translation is CASSQGLPNYEQYF.

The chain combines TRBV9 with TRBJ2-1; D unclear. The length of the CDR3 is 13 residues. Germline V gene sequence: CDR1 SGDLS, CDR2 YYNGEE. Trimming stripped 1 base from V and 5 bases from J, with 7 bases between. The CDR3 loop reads CASSVIRDNEQFF. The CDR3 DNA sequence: TGTGCCAGCAGCGTAATACGGGACAATGAGCAGTTCTTC. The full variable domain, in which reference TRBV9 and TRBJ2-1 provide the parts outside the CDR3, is DSGVTQTPKHLITATGQRVTLRCSPRSGDLSVYWYQQSLDQGLQFLIQYYNGEERAKGNILERFSAQQFPDLHSELNLSSLELGDSALYFCASSVIRDNEQFFGPGTRLTVL.

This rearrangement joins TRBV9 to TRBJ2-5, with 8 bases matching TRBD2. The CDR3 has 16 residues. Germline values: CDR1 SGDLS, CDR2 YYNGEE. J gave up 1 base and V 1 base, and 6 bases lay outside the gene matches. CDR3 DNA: TGTGCCAGCAGCGTACACGGGGGGGCCGGCCAAGAGACCCAGTACTTC. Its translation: CASSVHGGAGQETQYF.

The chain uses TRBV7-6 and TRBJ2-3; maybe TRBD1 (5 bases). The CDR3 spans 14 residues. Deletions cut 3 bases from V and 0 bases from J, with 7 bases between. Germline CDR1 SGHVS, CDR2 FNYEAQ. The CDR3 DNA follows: TGTGCCAGCAGCTTGCGGACAAGCACAGATACGCAGTATTTT. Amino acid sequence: CASSLRTSTDTQYF.

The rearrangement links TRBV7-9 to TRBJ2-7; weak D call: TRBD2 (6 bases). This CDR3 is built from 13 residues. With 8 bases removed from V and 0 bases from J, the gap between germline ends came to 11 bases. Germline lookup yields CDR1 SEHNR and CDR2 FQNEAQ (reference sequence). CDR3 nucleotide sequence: TGTGCCAGCTCTAGCGCGGTCTCCTACGAGCAGTACTTC. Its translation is CASSSAVSYEQYF.

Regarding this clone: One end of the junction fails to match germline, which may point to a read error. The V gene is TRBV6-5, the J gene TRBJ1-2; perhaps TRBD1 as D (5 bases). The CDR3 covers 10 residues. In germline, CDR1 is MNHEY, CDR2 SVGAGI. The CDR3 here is CASGYGAESF. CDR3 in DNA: TGTGCCAGCGGATATGGGGCAGAATCCTTC.

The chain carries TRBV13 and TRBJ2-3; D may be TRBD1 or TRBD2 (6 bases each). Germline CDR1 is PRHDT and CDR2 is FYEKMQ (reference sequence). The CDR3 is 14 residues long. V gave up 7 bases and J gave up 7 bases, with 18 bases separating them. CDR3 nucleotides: TGTGCCAGCACCCCGGGGGCCGGGCCGAATACGCAGTATTTT. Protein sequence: CASTPGAGPNTQYF. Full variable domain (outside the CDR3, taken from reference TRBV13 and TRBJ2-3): AAGVIQSPRHLIKEKRETATLKCYPIPRHDTVYWYQQGPGQDPQFLISFYEKMQSDKGSIPDRFSAQQFSDYHSELNMSSLELGDSALYFCASTPGAGPNTQYFGPGTRLTVL.

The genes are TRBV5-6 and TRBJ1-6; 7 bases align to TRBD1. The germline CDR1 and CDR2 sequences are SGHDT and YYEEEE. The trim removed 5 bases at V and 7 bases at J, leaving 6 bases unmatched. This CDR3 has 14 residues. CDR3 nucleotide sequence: TGTGCCAGCAGGCCGACAGGGAACAATTCACCCCTCCACTTT. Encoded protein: CASRPTGNNSPLHF.

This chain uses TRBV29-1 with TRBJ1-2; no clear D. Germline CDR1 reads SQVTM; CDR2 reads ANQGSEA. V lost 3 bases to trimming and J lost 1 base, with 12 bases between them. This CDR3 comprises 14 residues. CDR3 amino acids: CSVESRRGNYGYTF. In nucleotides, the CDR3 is TGCAGCGTTGAGTCCAGACGGGGTAACTATGGCTACACCTTC.

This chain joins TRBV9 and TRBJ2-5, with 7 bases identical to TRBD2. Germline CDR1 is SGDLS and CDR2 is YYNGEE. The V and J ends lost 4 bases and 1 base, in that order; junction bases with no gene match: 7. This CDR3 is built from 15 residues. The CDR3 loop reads CASSPAGTTQETQYF. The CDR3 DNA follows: TGTGCCAGCAGCCCTGCCGGGACTACCCAAGAGACCCAGTACTTC. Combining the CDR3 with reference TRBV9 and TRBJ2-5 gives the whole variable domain DSGVTQTPKHLITATGQRVTLRCSPRSGDLSVYWYQQSLDQGLQFLIQYYNGEERAKGNILERFSAQQFPDLHSELNLSSLELGDSALYFCASSPAGTTQETQYFGPGTRLLVL.

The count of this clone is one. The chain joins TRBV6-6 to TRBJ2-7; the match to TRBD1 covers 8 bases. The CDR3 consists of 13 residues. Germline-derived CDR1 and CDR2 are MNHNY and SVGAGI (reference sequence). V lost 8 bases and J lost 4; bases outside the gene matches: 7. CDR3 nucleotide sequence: TGTGCCAGCTCCTCAGGGGGCAGATACGAGCAGTACTTC. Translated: CASSSGGRYEQYF.

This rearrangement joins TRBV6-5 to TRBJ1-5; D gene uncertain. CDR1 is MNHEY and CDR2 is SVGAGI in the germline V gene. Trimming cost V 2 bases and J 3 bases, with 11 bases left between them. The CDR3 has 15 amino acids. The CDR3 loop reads CASSYPVTVNQPQHF. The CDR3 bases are TGTGCCAGCAGTTACCCGGTGACGGTCAATCAGCCCCAGCATTTT.

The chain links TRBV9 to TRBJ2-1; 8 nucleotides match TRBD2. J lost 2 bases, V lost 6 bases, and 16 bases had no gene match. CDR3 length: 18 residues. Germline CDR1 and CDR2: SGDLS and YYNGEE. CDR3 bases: TGTGCCAGCACGGGCAGAGCAGAAGCGGGAGTCCCCTACAATGAGCAGTTCTTC. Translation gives CASTGRAEAGVPYNEQFF.

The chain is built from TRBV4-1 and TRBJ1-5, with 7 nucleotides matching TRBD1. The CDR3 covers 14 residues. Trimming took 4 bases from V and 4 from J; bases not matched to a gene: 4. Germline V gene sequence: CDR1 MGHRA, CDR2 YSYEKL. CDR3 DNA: TGCGCCAGCAGCCCCCACAGGGGTAATCAGCCCCAGCATTTT. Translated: CASSPHRGNQPQHF.

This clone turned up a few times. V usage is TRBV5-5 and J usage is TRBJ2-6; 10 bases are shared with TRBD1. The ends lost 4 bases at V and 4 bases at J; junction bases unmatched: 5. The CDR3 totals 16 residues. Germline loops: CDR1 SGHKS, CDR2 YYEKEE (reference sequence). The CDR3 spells CASSRGTGVGANVLTF. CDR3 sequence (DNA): TGTGCCAGCAGCCGAGGGACAGGGGTAGGGGCCAACGTCCTGACTTTC. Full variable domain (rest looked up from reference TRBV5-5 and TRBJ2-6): DAGVTQSPTHLIKTRGQQVTLRCSPISGHKSVSWYQQVLGQGPQFIFQYYEKEERGRGNFPDRFSARQFPNYSSELNVNALLLGDSALYLCASSRGTGVGANVLTFGAGSRLTVL.